Below are 10 T cell receptor beta chains sequenced from a single sample in a study of CD8 T cells in ankylosing spondylitis. TCRdb processed the 5' RACE reads anew with MiXCR; each CDR3 protein has one entry. Of about 130,000 distinct CDR3 sequences listed, roughly 15% are singletons. The sample was blood, either unsorted or a sorted T cell fraction (not recorded which). Receptors were obtained from a female donor with ankylosing spondylitis or in good health (not recorded which).

V is TRBV3-1 and J is TRBJ2-3; no definite D call. Germline V gives CDR1 LGHDT, CDR2 YNNKEL (reference sequence). Trimming left V 0 bases short and J 1 base short, with 5 bases between. The CDR3 is made up of 14 amino acids. The CDR3 region has the DNA TGTGCCAGCAGCCAAGATGTTGGCACAGATACGCAGTATTTT. Residues: CASSQDVGTDTQYF.

This clonotype has at least ten counts. The chain uses TRBV5-1 and TRBJ2-1, with 7 bases that match TRBD1. The trim removed 0 bases at V and 5 bases at J, leaving 8 bases unmatched. The CDR3 contains 16 residues. Germline assignment: CDR1 SGHRS and CDR2 YFSETQ. This CDR3 reads CASSLEWGQINNEQFF. The DNA of the CDR3 is TGCGCCAGCAGCTTGGAGTGGGGACAGATAAACAATGAGCAGTTCTTC.

This clonotype occurred many times. CDR3 in DNA: TGTGCCAGCAGTGATCGCGGTTCAGGACGCGAGCAGTACTTC. Encoded protein: CASSDRGSGREQYF. J is TRBJ2-7 and V is TRBV2, with unresolved D. The germline V gene has CDR1 SNHLY and CDR2 FYNNEI. The CDR3 runs 14 residues. Trimming shortened V by 3 bases and J by 6 bases, and 15 bases separated the two germline ends.

This clonotype came up a few times. The chain is built from TRBV20-1 and TRBJ2-3, with D possibly matching TRBD1 (5 bases). Germline V gene lookup returns CDR1 DFQATT and CDR2 SNEGSKA (reference sequence). V lost 6 bases and J 0 bases, leaving 7 bases between the germline ends. The CDR3 consists of 12 residues. For the CDR3, the DNA is TGCAGTGCGTCAGGGAGCACAGATACGCAGTATTTT. Its protein product is CSASGSTDTQYF.

The sample holds many counts of this clonotype. This chain links TRBV3-1 with TRBJ2-7, with 8 bases lining up with TRBD1. With V trimmed by 7 bases and J by 5 bases, 7 bases remained unmatched. CDR1 and CDR2 (germline): LGHDT, YNNKEL (reference sequence). The CDR3 consists of 13 residues. CDR3 bases: TGTGCCAGCACCTGGACAGGGAGCAACGAGCAGTACTTC. Translated: CASTWTGSNEQYF.

This clonotype was counted at least ten times. V and J are TRBV20-1 and TRBJ2-5; D uncertain. The germline V and J ends were trimmed by 4 bases and 0 bases, with 6 bases remaining between them. The length of the CDR3 is 12 residues. In germline, CDR1 is DFQATT, CDR2 SNEGSKA (reference sequence). CDR3 DNA sequence: TGCAGTGCTATGTTTTACCAAGAGACCCAGTACTTC. Protein product: CSAMFYQETQYF.

A few counts support this clonotype. The rearrangement joins TRBV10-3 to TRBJ1-1; D may be TRBD1 (5 bases). The germline V and J ends were trimmed by 3 bases and 1 base, with 9 bases remaining between them. This CDR3 comprises 14 residues. The germline V gene encodes CDR1 ENHRY and CDR2 SYGVKD. The CDR3 protein is CAISEGETNTEAFF. CDR3 sequence (DNA): TGTGCCATCAGTGAAGGGGAGACGAACACTGAAGCTTTCTTT.

In this sample, this clonotype turned up a few times. V and J are TRBV5-1 and TRBJ2-7; TRBD2 agrees at 7 bases. V trimming: 3 bases; J trimming: 4 bases; junction bases outside the gene matches: 10. CDR1 and CDR2 from the germline V gene are SGHRS and YFSETQ. This CDR3 is 15 amino acids long. CDR3 sequence reads: CASSYAIGGGYEQYF. The CDR3 coding sequence is TGCGCCAGCAGCTACGCGATCGGCGGGGGATACGAGCAGTACTTC.

Many counts were recorded for this clonotype. The genes are TRBV5-1 and TRBJ2-7; D uncertain. This CDR3 is 12 amino acids long. Germline V gene lookup returns CDR1 SGHRS and CDR2 YFSETQ. V lost 4 bases, J lost 4 bases, and 9 bases lay in between. The CDR3 region has the DNA TGCGCCAGCAGCCGCGACGCTTACGAGCAGTACTTC. Its translation is CASSRDAYEQYF.

This clonotype was seen only a few times. The CDR3: CASSYYQGSSYEQYF. The CDR3 coding sequence is TGTGCCAGCAGTTACTACCAGGGGTCCTCCTACGAGCAGTACTTC. The chain combines TRBV6-5 with TRBJ2-7; maybe TRBD1 (6 bases). The V and J ends lost 1 base and 0 bases respectively, with 10 bases between them. Germline assignment: CDR1 MNHEY and CDR2 SVGAGI. There are 15 residues in the CDR3.